The T cell receptor (beta chain) described here comes from a study of T cell clonotyping in hematopoietic cell transplantation. On the study more broadly: Cytoreduction preceded collection of pretransplant recipient samples.

Assay: immunoSEQ multiplex PCR; the TCRdb copy retains only in-frame clones and omits some. The table lists 20,000 or so clones, 90% of them singletons, with about 3.7% in the top ten. As for time point: recipient sample about 28 days before transplant, after cytoreduction. With V trimmed by 1 base and J by 0 bases, 7 bases remained unmatched. The germline CDR1 and CDR2 sequences are SGHDT and YYEEEE. This CDR3 is 18 amino acids long. General study findings and limits: Graft donor and pretransplant recipient Inverse Simpson Index values predicted broader posttransplant TCR diversity. CD4 and CD8 repertoire contributions could not be separated without sorting.

Note on this clone: Its specificity is unknown.

The chain combines TRBV5-6 with TRBJ1-6, with 7 bases that match TRBD1. Sequenced material: peripheral blood mononuclear cells, taken before stem cell transplant. This TCR came from a man aged 18 to 35 with biphenotypic leukemia. Some clones in this sample may be carry-over from other donors' samples. CDR3 residues: CASSLWTGDSSYNSPLHF. The CDR3 nucleotides are TGTGCCAGCAGCTTGTGGACAGGCGACAGCTCCTATAATTCACCCCTCCACTTT.